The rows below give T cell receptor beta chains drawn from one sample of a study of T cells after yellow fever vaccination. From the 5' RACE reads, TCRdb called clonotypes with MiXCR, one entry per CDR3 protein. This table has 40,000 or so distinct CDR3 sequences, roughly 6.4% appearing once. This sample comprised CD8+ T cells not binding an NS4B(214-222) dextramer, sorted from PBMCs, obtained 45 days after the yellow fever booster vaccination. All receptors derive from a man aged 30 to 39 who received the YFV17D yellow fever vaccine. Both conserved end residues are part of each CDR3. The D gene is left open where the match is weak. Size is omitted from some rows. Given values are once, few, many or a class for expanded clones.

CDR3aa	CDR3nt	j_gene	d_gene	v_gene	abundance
CASSLVGYSTGETQYF	TGTGCCAGCAGCTTAGTAGGGTACTCGACTGGAGAGACCCAGTACTTC	TRBJ2-5	.	TRBV11-2	few
CASSSALAGINEQFF	TGTGCCAGCAGCTCAGCACTAGCGGGAATAAATGAGCAGTTCTTC	TRBJ2-1	TRBD2	TRBV4-2	many
CATKRNTGELFF	TGTGCCACCAAAAGGAACACCGGGGAGCTGTTTTTT	TRBJ2-2	.	TRBV15	many
CSAPGPTSGTQYF	TGCAGTGCCCCGGGGCCAACTAGTGGTACGCAGTATTTT	TRBJ2-3	.	TRBV20-1	many
CSARGASGSTSGVYTQYF	TGCAGTGCTAGGGGGGCTAGCGGGAGTACGTCGGGTGTGTATACGCAGTATTTT	TRBJ2-3	TRBD2	TRBV20-1	many
CASVQGPTYEQYF	TGTGCCAGCGTCCAGGGCCCAACCTACGAGCAGTACTTC	TRBJ2-7	.	TRBV6-1	.
CSAVVQGETQYF	TGCAGCGCCGTGGTACAGGGAGAGACCCAGTACTTC	TRBJ2-5	.	TRBV29-1	many
CASRGVNEQFF	TGTGCCAGCAGGGGGGTCAATGAGCAGTTCTTC	TRBJ2-1	.	TRBV6-6	many
CASSGTGQGARTGELFF	TGCGCCAGCAGCGGAACCGGACAGGGGGCGCGTACCGGGGAGCTGTTTTTT	TRBJ2-2	TRBD1	TRBV5-1	many
CASRSAEGAYEKLFF	TGTGCCAGCAGGTCCGCGGAGGGCGCTTATGAAAAACTGTTTTTT	TRBJ1-4	.	TRBV12-3/TRBV12-4	many
CASSYVSGGQDTQYF	TGCGCCAGCAGCTACGTTTCGGGAGGGCAAGATACGCAGTATTTT	TRBJ2-3	TRBD2	TRBV5-1	few